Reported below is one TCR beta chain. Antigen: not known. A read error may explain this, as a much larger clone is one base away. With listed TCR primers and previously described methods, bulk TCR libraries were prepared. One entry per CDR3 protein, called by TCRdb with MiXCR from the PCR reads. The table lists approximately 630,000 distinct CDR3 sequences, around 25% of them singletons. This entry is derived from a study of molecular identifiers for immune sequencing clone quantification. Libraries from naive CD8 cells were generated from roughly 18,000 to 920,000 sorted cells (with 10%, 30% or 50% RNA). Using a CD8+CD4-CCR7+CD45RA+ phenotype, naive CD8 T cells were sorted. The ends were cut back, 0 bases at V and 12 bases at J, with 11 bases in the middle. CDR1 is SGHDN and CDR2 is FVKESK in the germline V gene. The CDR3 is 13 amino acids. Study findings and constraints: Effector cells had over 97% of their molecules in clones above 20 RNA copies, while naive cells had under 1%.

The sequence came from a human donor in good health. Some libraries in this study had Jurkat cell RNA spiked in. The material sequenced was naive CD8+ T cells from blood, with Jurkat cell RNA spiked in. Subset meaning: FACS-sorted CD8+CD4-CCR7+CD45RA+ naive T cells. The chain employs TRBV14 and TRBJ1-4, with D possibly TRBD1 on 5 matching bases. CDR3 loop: CASSQDNRHQLFF. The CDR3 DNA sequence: TGTGCCAGCAGCCAAGACAACAGGCATCAACTGTTTTTT.